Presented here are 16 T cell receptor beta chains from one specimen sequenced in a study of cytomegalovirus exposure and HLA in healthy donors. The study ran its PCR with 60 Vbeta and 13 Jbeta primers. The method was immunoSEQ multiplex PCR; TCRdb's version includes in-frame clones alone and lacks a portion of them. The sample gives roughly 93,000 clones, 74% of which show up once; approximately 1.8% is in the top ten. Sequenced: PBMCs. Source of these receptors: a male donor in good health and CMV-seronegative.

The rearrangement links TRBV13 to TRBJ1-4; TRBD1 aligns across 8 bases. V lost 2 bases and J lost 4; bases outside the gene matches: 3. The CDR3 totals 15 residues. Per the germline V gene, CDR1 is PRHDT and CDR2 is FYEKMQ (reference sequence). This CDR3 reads CASSLPGQGNEKLFF. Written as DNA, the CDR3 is TGTGCCAGCAGCTTACCCGGACAGGGTAATGAAAAACTGTTTTTT.

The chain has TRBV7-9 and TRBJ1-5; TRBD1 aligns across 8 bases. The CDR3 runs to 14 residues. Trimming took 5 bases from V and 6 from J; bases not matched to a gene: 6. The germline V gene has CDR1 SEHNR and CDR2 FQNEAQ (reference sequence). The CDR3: CASSPGQGIQPQHF. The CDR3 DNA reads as TGTGCCAGCAGCCCTGGACAGGGTATTCAGCCCCAGCATTTT.

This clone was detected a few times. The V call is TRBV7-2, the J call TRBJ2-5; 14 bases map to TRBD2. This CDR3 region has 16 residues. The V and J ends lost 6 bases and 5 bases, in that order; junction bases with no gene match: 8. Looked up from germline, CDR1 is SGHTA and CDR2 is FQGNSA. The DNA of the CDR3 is TGTGCCAGCAGATCCGGGACTAGCGGGAGCGCTGAGACCCAGTACTTC. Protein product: CASRSGTSGSAETQYF. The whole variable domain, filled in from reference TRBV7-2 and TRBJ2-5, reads GAGVSQSPSNKVTEKGKDVELRCDPISGHTALYWYRQSLGQGLEFLIYFQGNSAPDKSGLPSDRFSAERTGGSVSTLTIQRTQQEDSAVYLCASRSGTSGSAETQYFGPGTRLLVL.

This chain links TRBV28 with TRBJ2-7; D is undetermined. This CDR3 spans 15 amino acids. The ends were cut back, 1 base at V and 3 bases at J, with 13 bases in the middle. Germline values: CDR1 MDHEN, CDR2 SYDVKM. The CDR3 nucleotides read TGTGCCAGCAGTTTATTGCCAGCAGGTAGCTACGAGCAGTACTTC. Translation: CASSLLPAGSYEQYF.

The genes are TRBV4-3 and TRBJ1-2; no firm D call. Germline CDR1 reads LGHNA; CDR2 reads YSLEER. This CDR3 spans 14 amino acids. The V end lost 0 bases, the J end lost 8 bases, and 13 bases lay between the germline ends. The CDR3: CASSQDVSGRGYTF. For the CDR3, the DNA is TGCGCCAGCAGCCAAGATGTGTCAGGCAGGGGCTACACCTTC.

Here the CDR3 DNA reads TGTGCCAGCAGTTTAGCTAGCGGGGGGCAAGAGACCCAGTACTTC. Amino acids: CASSLASGGQETQYF. The J gene is TRBJ2-5, the V gene TRBV28, with 11 nucleotides matching TRBD2. V was pared by 2 bases and J by 2 bases, with 1 base of the junction left unmatched. Germline CDR1 reads MDHEN; CDR2 reads SYDVKM. This CDR3 spans 15 amino acids.

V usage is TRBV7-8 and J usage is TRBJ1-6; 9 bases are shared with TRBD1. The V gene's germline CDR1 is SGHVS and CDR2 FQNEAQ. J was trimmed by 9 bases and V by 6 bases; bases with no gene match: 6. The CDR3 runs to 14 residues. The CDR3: CASRPGTGFSPLHF. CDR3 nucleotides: TGTGCCAGCAGGCCCGGGACAGGGTTTTCACCCCTCCACTTT. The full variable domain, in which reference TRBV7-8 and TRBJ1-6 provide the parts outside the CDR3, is GAGVSQSPRYKVAKRGQDVALRCDPISGHVSLFWYQQALGQGPEFLTYFQNEAQLDKSGLPSDRFFAERPEGSVSTLKIQRTQQEDSAVYLCASRPGTGFSPLHFGNGTRLTVT.

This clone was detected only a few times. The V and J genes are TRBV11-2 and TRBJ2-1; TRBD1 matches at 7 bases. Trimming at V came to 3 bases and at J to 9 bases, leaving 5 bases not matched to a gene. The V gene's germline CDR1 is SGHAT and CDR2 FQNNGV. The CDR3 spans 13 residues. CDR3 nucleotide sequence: TGTGCCAGCAGCTTTAGGGGGCACGGTGAGCAGTTCTTC. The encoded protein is CASSFRGHGEQFF.

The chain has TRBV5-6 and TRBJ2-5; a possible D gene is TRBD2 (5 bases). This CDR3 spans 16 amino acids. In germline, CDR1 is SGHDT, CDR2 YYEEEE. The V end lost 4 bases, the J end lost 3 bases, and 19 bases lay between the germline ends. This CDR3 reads CASSAFRGEPKETQYF. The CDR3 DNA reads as TGTGCCAGCAGCGCCTTTCGGGGAGAACCAAAAGAGACCCAGTACTTC. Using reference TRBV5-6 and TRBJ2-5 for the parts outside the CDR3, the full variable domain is DAGVTQSPTHLIKTRGQQVTLRCSPKSGHDTVSWYQQALGQGPQFIFQYYEEEERQRGNFPDRFSGHQFPNYSSELNVNALLLGDSALYLCASSAFRGEPKETQYFGPGTRLLVL.

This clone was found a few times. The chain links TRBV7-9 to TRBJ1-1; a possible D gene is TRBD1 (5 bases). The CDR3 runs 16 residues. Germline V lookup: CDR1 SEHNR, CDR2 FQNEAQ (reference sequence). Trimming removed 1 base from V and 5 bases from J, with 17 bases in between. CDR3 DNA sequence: TGTGCCAGCAGCTTAGTGGCAGGGATGATGGATACTGAAGCTTTCTTT. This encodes CASSLVAGMMDTEAFF.

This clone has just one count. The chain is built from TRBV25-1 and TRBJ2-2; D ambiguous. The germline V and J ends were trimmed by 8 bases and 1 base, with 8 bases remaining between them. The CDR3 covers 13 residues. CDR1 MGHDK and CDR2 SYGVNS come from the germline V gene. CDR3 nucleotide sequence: TGTGCCAGCTTGGGCGAGAACACCGGGGAGCTGTTTTTT. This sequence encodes CASLGENTGELFF.

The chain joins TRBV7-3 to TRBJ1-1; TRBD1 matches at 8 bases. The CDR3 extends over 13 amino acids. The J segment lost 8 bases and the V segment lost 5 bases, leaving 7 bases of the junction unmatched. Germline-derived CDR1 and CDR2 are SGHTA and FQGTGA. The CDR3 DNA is TGTGCCAGCAGCGGCGGACAGGGTTCGGAAGCTTTCTTT. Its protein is CASSGGQGSEAFF.

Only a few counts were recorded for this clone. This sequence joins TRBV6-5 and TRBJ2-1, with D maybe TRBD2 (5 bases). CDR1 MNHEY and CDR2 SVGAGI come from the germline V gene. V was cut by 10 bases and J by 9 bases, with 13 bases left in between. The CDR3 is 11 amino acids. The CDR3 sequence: CATTRGAEQFF. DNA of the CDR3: TGTGCCACAACCCGGGGAGCTGAGCAGTTCTTC.

The CDR3, as DNA: TGTGCCAGCAGCCCAGAACTAGCGGGAGGGCCCAATGAGCAGTTCTTC. Amino acids: CASSPELAGGPNEQFF. The genes are TRBV5-4 and TRBJ2-1, with 13 bases aligning to TRBD2. In germline, CDR1 is SGHNT, CDR2 YYREEE (reference sequence). The CDR3 runs to 16 residues. Germline trimming cut 4 bases from V and 6 bases from J; bases unmatched to any gene: 7.

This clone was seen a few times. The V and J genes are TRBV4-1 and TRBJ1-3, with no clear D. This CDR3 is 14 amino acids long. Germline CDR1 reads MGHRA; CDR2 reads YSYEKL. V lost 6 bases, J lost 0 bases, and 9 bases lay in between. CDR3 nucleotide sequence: TGCGCCAGCAGAAGATTACTCTCTGGAAACACCATATATTTT. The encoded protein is CASRRLLSGNTIYF.

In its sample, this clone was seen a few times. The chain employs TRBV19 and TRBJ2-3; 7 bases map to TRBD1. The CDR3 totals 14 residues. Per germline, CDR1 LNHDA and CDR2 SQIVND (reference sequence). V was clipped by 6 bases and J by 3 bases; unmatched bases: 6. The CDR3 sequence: CASSPGQRTDTQYF. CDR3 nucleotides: TGTGCCAGTAGCCCGGGACAGCGAACAGATACGCAGTATTTT.